The source of this T cell receptor (beta chain) is a study of cytomegalovirus exposure and HLA in healthy donors (TCRdb year 2017). Regarding the research as a whole: An earlier analysis of several hundred of the donors reported about 280 Gb of sequence data and 117 million unique TCR beta sequences obtained from about 170 million T cells. A later genetic analysis used genome-wide SNP genotypes for 398 of the 666 donors, treating that subset as a discovery cohort. In an earlier analysis of 587 of the donors, high-throughput TCR beta sequencing was used to judge whether each TCR beta V gene segment behaved as functional or pseudogenic. HLA typing included class I and class II loci at four-digit resolution. Among the roughly 400 genotyped donors, approximately 82% belonged to the genetic ancestry cluster associated with self-reported Caucasian donors. The number of donors typed differed by locus, with roughly 620-630 for A, B, C, DRB1 and DQB1, roughly 520 for DQA1, 606 for DPA1, and some 470 for DPB1. Alongside the repertoire data, information on donor age, sex, ethnicity and CMV serostatus was compiled. Every repertoire in the discovery cohort had been generated on one and the same sequencing platform. Rather than using new phenotypic data, the later analysis identified candidate immune exposures from TCR beta sequences and from how often those sequences occurred across donors. A later analysis re-analyzed previously published TCR beta repertoires from 650 to 800 donors and added high-resolution HLA genotyping to study TCR occurrence patterns. Among 398 genotyped donors of the cohort, an average of around 240,000 unique TCR beta nucleotide sequences were sequenced per donor, around 20% of them non-productive. Because of strong linkage in the cohort, four to six DR-DQ haplotypes were treated as single units for association and clustering. Using immunosequencing, the study profiled T cell repertoires from 500 to 800 subjects and related those repertoires to cytomegalovirus serostatus. The study aimed to test whether cataloging public T cell receptors could reveal signatures of past pathogen exposure. An early release covering some 640 HLA-typed donors comprised approximately 290 gigabases of sequencing data and tens of millions of unique TCR sequences. In addition to the first cohort of 666 subjects, a separate validation cohort of under 150 different subjects was used. High-throughput TCR immunosequencing, statistical association of individual TCRs with disease status, and machine learning were combined to predict cytomegalovirus infection status.

Trimmed from V: 2 bases; trimmed from J: 2 bases; junction bases lacking a gene match: 4. Taken from the germline V gene, the CDR1 and CDR2 loops are SGHRS and YFSETQ. The CDR3 has 16 amino acids, counting the end cysteine and phenylalanine. Only the CDR3 portion is preserved as DNA: 48 bases, with reading frame beginning at the first base. Here is what the overall study found, with its caveats: Most TCR sequences were seen in very few donors, while some public TCRs were found in many individuals. In a later analysis, HLA-associated TCR beta chains showed more clonal expansion and lower generation probabilities than non-associated chains that were equally common. In a later analysis, TCR association rates were found to vary across HLA loci, with the most associated TCRs seen for DRB1 alleles and the fewest for HLA-C alleles. HLA typing was unavailable for some donors at each locus, so association tests used only the typed subset. Several of the top co-occurrence clusters appeared to be linked to parvovirus B19, influenza, CMV and Epstein-Barr virus, according to a later analysis. Correlated functional status among segregating V segments might be attributable to linkage disequilibrium, but an unknown experimental factor could not be ruled out. A further reported finding was that TCR beta sequences accurately predicted the HLA-A and HLA-B alleles for most subjects in the first cohort. The cohort was sequenced for TCR beta chains only, and without alpha or paired-chain data the features that could be detected were limited. About 15 rarely observed V segments, including chromosome 9 orphons, were excluded from the earlier analysis of about 500 of the donors because counts were too low. The classifier was reported to diagnose cytomegalovirus status with high specificity and sensitivity in both the original cohort and the validation cohort. When HLA alleles, especially DR and DQ, strongly co-occurred, TCR associations were difficult to assign to individual alleles. A later analysis associated 15,000 or so TCR beta sequences with specific HLA alleles at a false discovery rate of 0.05. Most CMV-associated TCR beta chains appeared to be HLA-restricted in a later analysis, and the HLA associations seemed to be driven largely by CMV exposure. Sequencing depth was assumed to be roughly uniform across donors in the presence/absence analyses, though that assumption may not hold. In the study, 164 TCR beta chains were listed as associated with cytomegalovirus. The only immune exposure information available for the cohort was CMV serostatus. Compared with the 666-donor mean, donors in an Asian-associated ancestry cluster had fewer N-insertions in productive TCRs, according to a later genetic analysis. In an earlier analysis of approximately 590 of the donors, most TCR beta V segments appeared in productive rearrangements about 90% or about 30% of the time, broadly matching IMGT annotations. Some IMGT-functional V segments, including TRBV6-2 and TRBV6-3, could not be distinguished by the 87-base-pair reads and were therefore excluded. In a later genetic analysis, a missense DCLRE1C variant was associated with V-gene and J-gene trimming of TCR beta chains, and the association was replicated in an independent cohort. A few of the identified cytomegalovirus-associated TCR beta chains were confirmed in vitro to be specific for cytomegalovirus antigens. It was suggested by the authors that the approach could potentially be generalized to other disease states and immunological phenotypes. The sequencing pipeline was judged likely to have produced a cluster of highly shared sequence variants as a technical artifact.

To prepare the library, the immunoSEQ multiplex PCR assay was applied. For the multiplex PCR, a mixture combining 60 forward primers for TCR Vbeta segments and 13 reverse primers for TCR Jbeta segments was used. The CDR3 region of rearranged TCR beta genes was amplified from genomic DNA by a multiplex PCR assay. On the Illumina HiSeq System, the amplified TCR beta libraries were sequenced as 87-base-pair reads. As for the authors' bioinformatics: A later analysis tallied 75 million to 85 million unique TCR beta chains across the 700 or so repertoires, and some 10 million of those chains were shared by two or more donors. Raw reads were error-corrected and collapsed into unique sequences by a nearest-neighbor algorithm in which closely related sequences were merged to remove PCR and sequencing errors. V, D and J gene segments were assigned by aligning CDR3 sequences to IMGT reference sequences. For a sequence to be retained, at least a six-nucleotide match to both a V gene segment and a J gene segment was required. Rearrangements were called productive when the CDR3 lacked stop codons and stayed in frame with V and J; all others were non-productive. CDR3 was defined according to IMGT convention as the region running from the second conserved V-encoded cysteine to the conserved J-encoded phenylalanine. Sequences without an unambiguous match to a single V gene segment were excluded from the earlier analysis of approximately 560 of the donors. In an earlier analysis of some 590 of the donors, a V segment was called functional when productive rearrangements were above 56.7%, and segregating when the standard deviation between donors exceeded 5%. A statistical classification framework was developed to diagnose cytomegalovirus status using the catalog of TCR beta chain sequences. In a later analysis, TCR nucleotide sequences were compared against IMGT/GENE-DB human TR gene sequences so that V and J genes could be assigned. In a later analysis, CDR3 sequences and most-parsimonious VDJ recombination scenarios were assigned using the TCRdist pipeline. In a later analysis, each TCR beta chain was defined by its CDR3 amino acid sequence together with its V-gene family, and reads without a unique V-gene family were excluded. To address suspected cross-contamination and a sequencing artifact, a later analysis removed some 620 highly shared, low-generation-probability nucleotide sequences. In a later analysis, a clonal expansion index was calculated for each public chain from normalized within-repertoire ranks of inferred template counts. In a later analysis, generation probabilities were computed with a VDJ recombination model fitted to out-of-frame rearrangements, and the resulting probabilities were checked against IGoR. A later analysis scored TCR-TCR, TCR-HLA and TCR-CMV co-occurrence with hypergeometric tests, applying a repertoire-size bias correction to TCR pairs. In a later analysis, false discovery rates were estimated by permuting HLA or CMV assignments 20 times. In a later analysis, co-occurring TCRs were grouped using DBSCAN, and TCRdist sequence similarity was added for clustering within HLA-allele-positive subsets. Repertoires with fewer than 30,000 or more than 120,000 public chains were left out of co-occurrence clustering, as were a few repertoires with anomalous nucleotide sharing. As stored in TCRdb, this immuneACCESS dataset retains in-frame rearrangements with V and J assigned. A fraction of the clones does not appear; measured against another copy, unresolved V genes explain less than half of the discrepancy, and the remainder lacks a known reason. V and J calls plus clone size are reproduced from that table; the DNA served to infer D and trimming. This sample has about 100,000 clones in its table, and around three quarters of those were observed once. More than 3.5% of the sample is in the top ten clones.

A note on this clone: Its antigen has not been determined. Base qualities are missing; no much larger clone stands one base away.

The cohort comprised hundreds of healthy bone marrow donors. All cohort members were sampled while nominally healthy, although unrecorded immune exposures were likely present. The donor was CMV seropositive and was included in the group of 289 seropositive cohort members. Every donor gave a peripheral blood sample, and the peripheral blood mononuclear cells from that sample were used for TCR beta sequencing. The Qiagen DNeasy Blood Extraction Kit was used to extract genomic DNA from the blood cell samples. The receptor was derived from a female donor in good health and CMV-seropositive. The rearrangement combines TRBV5-1 with TRBJ2-1, with 10 central nucleotides matching TRBD2. Sequences were obtained from PBMCs. The CDR3 protein: CASSLRLAGAYNEQFF. The DNA sequence reads TGCGCCAGCAGCTTACGGCTAGCGGGGGCCTACAATGAGCAGTTCTTC.